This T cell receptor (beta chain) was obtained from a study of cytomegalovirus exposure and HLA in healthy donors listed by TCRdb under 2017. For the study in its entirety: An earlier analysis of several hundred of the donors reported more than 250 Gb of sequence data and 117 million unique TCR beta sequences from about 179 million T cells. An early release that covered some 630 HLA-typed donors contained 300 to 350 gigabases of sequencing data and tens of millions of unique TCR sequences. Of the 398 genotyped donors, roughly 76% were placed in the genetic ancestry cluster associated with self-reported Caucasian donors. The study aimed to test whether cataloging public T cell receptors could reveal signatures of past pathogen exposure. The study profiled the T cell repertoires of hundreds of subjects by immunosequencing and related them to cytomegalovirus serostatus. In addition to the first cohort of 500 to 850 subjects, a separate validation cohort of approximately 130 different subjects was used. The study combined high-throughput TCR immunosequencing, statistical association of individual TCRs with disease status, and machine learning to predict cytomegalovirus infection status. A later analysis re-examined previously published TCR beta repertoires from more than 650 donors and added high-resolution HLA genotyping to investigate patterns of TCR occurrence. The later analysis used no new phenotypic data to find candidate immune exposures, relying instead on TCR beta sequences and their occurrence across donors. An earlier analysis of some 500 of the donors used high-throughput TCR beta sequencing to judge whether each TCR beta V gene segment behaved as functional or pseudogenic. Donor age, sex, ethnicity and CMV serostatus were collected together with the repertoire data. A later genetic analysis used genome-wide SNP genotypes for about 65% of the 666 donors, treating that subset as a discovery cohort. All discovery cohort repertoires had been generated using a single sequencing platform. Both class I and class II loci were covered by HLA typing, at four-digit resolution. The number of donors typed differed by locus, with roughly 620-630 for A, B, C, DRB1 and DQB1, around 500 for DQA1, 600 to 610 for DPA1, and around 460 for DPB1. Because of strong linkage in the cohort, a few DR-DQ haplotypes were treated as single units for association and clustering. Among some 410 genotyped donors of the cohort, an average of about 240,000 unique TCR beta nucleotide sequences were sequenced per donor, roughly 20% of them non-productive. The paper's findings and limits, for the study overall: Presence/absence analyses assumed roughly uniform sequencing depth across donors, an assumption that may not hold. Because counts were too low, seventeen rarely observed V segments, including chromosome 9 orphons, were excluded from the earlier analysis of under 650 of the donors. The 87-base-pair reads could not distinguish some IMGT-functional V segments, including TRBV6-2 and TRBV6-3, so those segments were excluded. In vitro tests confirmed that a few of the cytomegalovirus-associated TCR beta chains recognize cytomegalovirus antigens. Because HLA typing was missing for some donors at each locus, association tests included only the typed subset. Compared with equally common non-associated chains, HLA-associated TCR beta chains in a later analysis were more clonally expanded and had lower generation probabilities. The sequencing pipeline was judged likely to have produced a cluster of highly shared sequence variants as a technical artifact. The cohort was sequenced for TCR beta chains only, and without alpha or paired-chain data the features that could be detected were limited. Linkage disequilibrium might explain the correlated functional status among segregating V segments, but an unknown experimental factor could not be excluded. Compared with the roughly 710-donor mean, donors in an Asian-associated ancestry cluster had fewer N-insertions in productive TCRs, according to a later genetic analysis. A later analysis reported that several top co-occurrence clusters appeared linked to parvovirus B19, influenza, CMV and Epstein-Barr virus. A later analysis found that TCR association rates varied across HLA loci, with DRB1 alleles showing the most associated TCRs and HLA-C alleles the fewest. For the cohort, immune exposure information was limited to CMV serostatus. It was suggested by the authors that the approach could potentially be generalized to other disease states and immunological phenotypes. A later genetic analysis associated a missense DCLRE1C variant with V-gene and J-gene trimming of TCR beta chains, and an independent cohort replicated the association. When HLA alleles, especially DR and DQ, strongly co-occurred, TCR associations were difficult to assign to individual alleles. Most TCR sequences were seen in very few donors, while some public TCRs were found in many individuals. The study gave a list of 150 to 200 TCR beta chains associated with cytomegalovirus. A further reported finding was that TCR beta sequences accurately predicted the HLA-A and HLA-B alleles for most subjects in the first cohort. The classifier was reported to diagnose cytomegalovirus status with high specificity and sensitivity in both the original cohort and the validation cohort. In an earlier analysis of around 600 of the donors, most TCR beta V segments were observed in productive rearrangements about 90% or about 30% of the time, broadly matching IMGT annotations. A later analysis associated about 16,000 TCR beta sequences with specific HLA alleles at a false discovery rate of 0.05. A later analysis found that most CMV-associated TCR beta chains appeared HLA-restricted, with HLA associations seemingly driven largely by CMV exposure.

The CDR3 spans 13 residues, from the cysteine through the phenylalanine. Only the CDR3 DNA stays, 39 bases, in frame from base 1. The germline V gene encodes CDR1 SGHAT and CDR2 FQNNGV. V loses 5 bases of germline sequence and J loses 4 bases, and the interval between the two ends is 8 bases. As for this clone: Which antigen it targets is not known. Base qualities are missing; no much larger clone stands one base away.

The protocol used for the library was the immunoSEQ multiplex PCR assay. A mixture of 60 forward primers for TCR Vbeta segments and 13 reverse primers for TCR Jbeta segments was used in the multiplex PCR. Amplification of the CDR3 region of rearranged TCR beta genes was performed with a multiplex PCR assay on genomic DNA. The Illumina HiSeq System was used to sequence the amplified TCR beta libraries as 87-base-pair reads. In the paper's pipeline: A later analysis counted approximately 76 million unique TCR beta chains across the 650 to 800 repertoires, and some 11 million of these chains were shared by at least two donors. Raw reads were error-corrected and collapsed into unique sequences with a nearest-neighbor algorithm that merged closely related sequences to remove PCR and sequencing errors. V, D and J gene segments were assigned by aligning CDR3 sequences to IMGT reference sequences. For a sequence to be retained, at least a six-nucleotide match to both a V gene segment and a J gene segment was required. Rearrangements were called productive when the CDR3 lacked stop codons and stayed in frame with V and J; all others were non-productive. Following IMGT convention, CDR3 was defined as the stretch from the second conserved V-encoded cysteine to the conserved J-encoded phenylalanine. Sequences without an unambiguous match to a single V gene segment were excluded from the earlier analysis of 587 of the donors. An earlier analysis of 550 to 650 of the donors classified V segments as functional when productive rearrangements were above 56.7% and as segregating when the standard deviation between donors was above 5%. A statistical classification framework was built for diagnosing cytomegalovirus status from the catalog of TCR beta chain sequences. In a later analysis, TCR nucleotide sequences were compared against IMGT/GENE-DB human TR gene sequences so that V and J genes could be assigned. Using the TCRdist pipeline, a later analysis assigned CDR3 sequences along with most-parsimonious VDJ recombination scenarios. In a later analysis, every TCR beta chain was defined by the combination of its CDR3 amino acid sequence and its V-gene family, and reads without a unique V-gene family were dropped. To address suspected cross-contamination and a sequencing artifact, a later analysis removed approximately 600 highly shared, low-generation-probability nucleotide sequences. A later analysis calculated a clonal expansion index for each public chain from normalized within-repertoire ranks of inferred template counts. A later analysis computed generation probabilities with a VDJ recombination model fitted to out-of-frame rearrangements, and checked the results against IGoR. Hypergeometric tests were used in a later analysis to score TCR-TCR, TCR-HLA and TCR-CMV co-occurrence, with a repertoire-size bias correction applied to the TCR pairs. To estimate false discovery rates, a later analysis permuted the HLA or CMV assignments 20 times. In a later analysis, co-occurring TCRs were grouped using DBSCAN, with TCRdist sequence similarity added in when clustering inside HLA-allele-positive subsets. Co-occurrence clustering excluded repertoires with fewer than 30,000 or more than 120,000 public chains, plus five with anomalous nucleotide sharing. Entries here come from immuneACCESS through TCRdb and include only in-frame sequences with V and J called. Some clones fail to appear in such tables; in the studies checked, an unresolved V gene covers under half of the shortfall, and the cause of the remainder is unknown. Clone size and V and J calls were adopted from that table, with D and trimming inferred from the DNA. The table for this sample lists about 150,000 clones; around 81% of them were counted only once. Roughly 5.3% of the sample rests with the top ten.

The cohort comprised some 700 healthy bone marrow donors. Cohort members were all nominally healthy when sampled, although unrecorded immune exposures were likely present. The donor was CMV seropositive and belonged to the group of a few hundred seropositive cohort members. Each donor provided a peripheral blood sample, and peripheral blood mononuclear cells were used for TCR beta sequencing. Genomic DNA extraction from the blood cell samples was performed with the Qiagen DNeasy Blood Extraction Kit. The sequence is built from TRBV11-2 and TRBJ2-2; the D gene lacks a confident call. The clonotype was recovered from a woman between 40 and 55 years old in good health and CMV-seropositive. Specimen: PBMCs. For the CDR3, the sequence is CASSTQPTGELFF. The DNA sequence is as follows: TGTGCCAGCAGCACACAACCCACCGGGGAGCTGTTTTTT.